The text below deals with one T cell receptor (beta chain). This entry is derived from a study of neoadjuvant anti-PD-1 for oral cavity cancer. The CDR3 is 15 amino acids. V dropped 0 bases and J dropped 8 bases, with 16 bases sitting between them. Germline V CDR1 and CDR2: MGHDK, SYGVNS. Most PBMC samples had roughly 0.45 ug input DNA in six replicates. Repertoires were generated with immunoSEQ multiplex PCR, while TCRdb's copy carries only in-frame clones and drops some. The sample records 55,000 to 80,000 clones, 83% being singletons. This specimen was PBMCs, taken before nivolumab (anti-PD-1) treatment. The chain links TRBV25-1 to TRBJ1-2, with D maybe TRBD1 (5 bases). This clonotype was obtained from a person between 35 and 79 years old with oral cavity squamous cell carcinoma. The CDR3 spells CASSEYSGWLGGYTF. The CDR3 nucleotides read TGTGCCAGCAGTGAATACTCAGGGTGGCTGGGAGGCTACACCTTC.